Listed below are T cell receptor beta chains from one sample, sequenced in a study of T cells expressing NK-cell markers. TCRdb reprocessed the 5' RACE reads and reports one entry per CDR3 protein, with no DNA. This sample's table has fewer than 300,000 distinct CDR3 sequences. Input material: blood T cells: a sorted CD56 or NKG2C T cell subset, CD4+ or CD8+ T cells, or bulk PBMC T cells (not recorded which). The receptors were sampled from a woman between 18 and 70 years old in good health. Both conserved end residues are part of each CDR3. Each record gives: J gene, CDR3 length, V gene, CDR3 protein.

J: TRBJ2-1; length: 19; V: TRBV29-1; CDR3: CSGTRPSSGVSLSYNEQFF
J: TRBJ1-2; length: 16; V: TRBV5-1; CDR3: CASSLGPLLTNYGYTF
J: TRBJ2-3; length: 14; V: TRBV20-1; CDR3: CSARTSGGTDTQYF
J: TRBJ1-1; length: 13; V: TRBV7-9; CDR3: CASRDGTNTEAFF
J: TRBJ2-1; length: 15; V: TRBV12-3/TRBV12-4; CDR3: CASSLIAGVPGEQFF
J: TRBJ2-2; length: 15; V: TRBV7-2; CDR3: CASSRTSSSTGELFF
J: TRBJ2-1; length: 15; V: TRBV4-3; CDR3: CASSQDRARANEQFF
J: TRBJ2-2; length: 15; V: TRBV12-3/TRBV12-4; CDR3: CASSFSIQGTGELFF
J: TRBJ1-1; length: 14; V: TRBV21-1; CDR3: CVSSKDKGKTEAFF
J: TRBJ1-2; length: 13; V: TRBV20-1; CDR3: CSAGLQGNYGYTF
J: TRBJ2-3; length: 16; V: TRBV5-1; CDR3: CASGSSPGVTADTQYF
J: TRBJ1-4; length: 15; V: TRBV3-1; CDR3: CASSLSGTGAAKLFF
J: TRBJ2-7; length: 14; V: TRBV5-1; CDR3: CASYGGLGGYEQYF
J: TRBJ2-1; length: 15; V: TRBV12-3/TRBV12-4; CDR3: CASTPGSGIQGEQFF
J: TRBJ2-1; length: 16; V: TRBV12-3/TRBV12-4; CDR3: CASPREDRGGLDEQFF
J: TRBJ1-1; length: 13; V: TRBV6-1; CDR3: CASSRKGSTEAFF
J: TRBJ2-7; length: 16; V: TRBV6-2/TRBV6-3; CDR3: CASSYSGGGRNYEQYF
J: TRBJ1-5; length: 15; V: TRBV7-2; CDR3: CASSLGGVGNQPQHF
J: TRBJ2-2; length: 16; V: TRBV24-1; CDR3: CARGQGTTSGTGELFF
J: TRBJ2-3; length: 14; V: TRBV30; CDR3: CAWKGTPVTDTQYF
J: TRBJ1-2; length: 13; V: TRBV20-1; CDR3: CSAYDGLWARDTF
J: TRBJ1-6; length: 15; V: TRBV20-1; CDR3: CSAPTGPRLNSPLHF